The 13 T cell receptor beta chains below were found in one sample sequenced in a study of cytomegalovirus exposure and HLA in healthy donors. PCR was performed using 60 Vbeta and 13 Jbeta primers. Clones were sequenced by immunoSEQ multiplex PCR, and TCRdb holds only the in-frame ones, with some missing. This sample has around 91,000 clones, with approximately 89% found just once. Material: PBMCs. The receptors originated from a man in his thirties or forties in good health and CMV-seropositive.

The V call is TRBV28, the J call TRBJ1-2; D is ambiguous. The CDR3 runs 13 residues. Germline CDR1 is MDHEN and CDR2 is SYDVKM. The V gene lost 2 bases and the J gene lost 5 bases, with 9 bases spanning the gap. The CDR3 loop reads CASSLPHLYGYTF. The CDR3, as DNA: TGTGCCAGCAGTTTACCCCACCTATATGGCTACACCTTC.

The chain combines TRBV11-2 with TRBJ2-7; 9 nucleotides align to TRBD2. With 5 bases clipped from V and 4 bases from J, the junction kept 12 bases outside the gene matches. The CDR3 is 16 amino acids. Per germline, CDR1 SGHAT and CDR2 FQNNGV. CDR3 bases: TGTGCCAGCAGCACCCCCAGGCTAGCGGGAAGTTACGAGCAGTACTTC. It encodes CASSTPRLAGSYEQYF.

The CDR3 sequence: CASSLRGRGTDTQYF. The DNA of the CDR3 is TGTGCCAGCAGTTTACGCGGGAGGGGAACAGATACGCAGTATTTT. The chain combines TRBV28 with TRBJ2-3; 9 nucleotides line up with TRBD2. V shed 2 bases, J shed 3 bases, and the junction held 3 bases outside the gene matches. Germline V CDR1 and CDR2: MDHEN, SYDVKM. The CDR3 has 15 residues.

The chain couples TRBV4-1 to TRBJ1-4, with D perhaps TRBD1 (5 bases). CDR1 MGHRA and CDR2 YSYEKL come from the germline V gene. The CDR3 contains 17 residues. Trimming pared 1 base from V and 8 bases from J, leaving 20 bases between. DNA of the CDR3: TGCGCCAGCAGCCAAGTAGGGGTCCAGGGTTTATTGGAAAAACTGTTTTTT. It codes for CASSQVGVQGLLEKLFF.

The rearrangement links TRBV28 to TRBJ2-7; tentatively, D is TRBD1 (6 bases). The CDR3 is 14 amino acids. CDR1 is MDHEN and CDR2 is SYDVKM in the germline V gene. Trimming left V 9 bases short and J 6 bases short, with 21 bases between. The CDR3 DNA is TGTGCCAGTACGGGACACCTAGGTCGGGGCGAGCAGTACTTC. Its protein product is CASTGHLGRGEQYF. The entire variable domain, with the rest obtained from reference TRBV28 and TRBJ2-7, is as follows: DVKVTQSSRYLVKRTGEKVFLECVQDMDHENMFWYRQDPGLGLRLIYFSYDVKMKEKGDIPEGYSVSREKKERFSLILESASTNQTSMYLCASTGHLGRGEQYFGPGTRLTVT.

This chain uses TRBV28 with TRBJ1-5; 8 bases are shared with TRBD1. Germline lookup yields CDR1 MDHEN and CDR2 SYDVKM. This CDR3 has 14 amino acids. The V gene end was trimmed by 5 bases and the J gene end by 5 bases; junction bases not matched to a gene: 5. CDR3: CASSPRTGYQPQHF. DNA of the CDR3: TGTGCCAGCAGTCCCAGGACAGGGTATCAGCCCCAGCATTTT.

This chain connects TRBV6-1 to TRBJ2-1; D is ambiguous. CDR1 and CDR2 from the germline V gene are MNHNS and SASEGT. This CDR3 is 13 amino acids long. Trimming removed 5 bases at V and 9 bases at J, with 14 bases between. CDR3 sequence (DNA): TGTGCCAGCAGTTCCTCGGCGGCCTTTGAGCAGTTCTTC. Encoded protein: CASSSSAAFEQFF.

This chain connects TRBV29-1 to TRBJ1-2; D might be TRBD1 (5 bases). CDR1 is SQVTM and CDR2 is ANQGSEA in the germline V gene. Deletions cut 3 bases from V and 4 bases from J, with 18 bases between. This CDR3 is built from 15 residues. This CDR3 is CSVEGPGEGTYGYTF. CDR3 DNA sequence: TGCAGCGTTGAGGGGCCGGGGGAGGGGACCTATGGCTACACCTTC.

This clone was picked up one time. J is TRBJ2-7 and V is TRBV2; no reliable D call. Trimming removed 2 bases from V and 3 bases from J, with 5 bases in between. There are 12 residues in the CDR3. The V gene's germline CDR1 is SNHLY and CDR2 FYNNEI. Written as DNA, the CDR3 is TGTGCCAGCAGTGAACAGAACTACGAGCAGTACTTC. Protein sequence: CASSEQNYEQYF.

The chain recombines TRBV19 with TRBJ1-1; D remains ambiguous. Germline V gene sequence: CDR1 LNHDA, CDR2 SQIVND (reference sequence). The length of the CDR3 is 17 residues. V was cut by 4 bases and J by 0 bases, with 18 bases left in between. CDR3 sequence: CASSTHSFGWVNTEAFF. CDR3 sequence (DNA): TGTGCCAGTAGTACCCACAGCTTCGGATGGGTGAACACTGAAGCTTTCTTT.

V is TRBV29-1 and J is TRBJ1-2; D is perhaps TRBD1 (6 bases). The length of the CDR3 is 15 residues. The V end lost 7 bases, the J end lost 8 bases, and 26 bases lay between the germline ends. CDR1 is SQVTM, CDR2 ANQGSEA, per germline. CDR3 bases: TGCAGCGCCCTGAACTTGCAGGGGAAAGGTGGAGGCTACACCTTC. Its translation: CSALNLQGKGGGYTF.

In regard to this clone: Other nucleotide sequences from this sample produce the same CDR3. The rearrangement links TRBV27 to TRBJ2-1; D is possibly TRBD2 (5 bases). The ends were cut back, 3 bases at V and 4 bases at J, with 13 bases in the middle. The germline V gene has CDR1 MNHEY and CDR2 SMNVEV (reference sequence). This CDR3 is 15 amino acids long. CDR3 sequence reads: CASSLGLEDYNEQFF. The CDR3 DNA sequence: TGTGCCAGCAGTTTGGGGTTGGAGGATTACAATGAGCAGTTCTTC.

This rearrangement joins TRBV19 to TRBJ1-1; the D gene is possibly TRBD1 (5 bases). The CDR3 contains 13 residues. The V end lost 4 bases, the J end lost 1 base, and 7 bases lay between the germline ends. The germline V gene has CDR1 LNHDA and CDR2 SQIVND (reference sequence). This chain's CDR3 is CASSRGGNTEAFF. In DNA form, the CDR3 reads TGTGCCAGTAGTAGGGGCGGGAACACTGAAGCTTTCTTT. The variable domain in full, completed from reference TRBV19 and TRBJ1-1, reads DGGITQSPKYLFRKEGQNVTLSCEQNLNHDAMYWYRQDPGQGLRLIYYSQIVNDFQKGDIAEGYSVSREKKESFPLTVTSAQKNPTAFYLCASSRGGNTEAFFGQGTRLTVV.